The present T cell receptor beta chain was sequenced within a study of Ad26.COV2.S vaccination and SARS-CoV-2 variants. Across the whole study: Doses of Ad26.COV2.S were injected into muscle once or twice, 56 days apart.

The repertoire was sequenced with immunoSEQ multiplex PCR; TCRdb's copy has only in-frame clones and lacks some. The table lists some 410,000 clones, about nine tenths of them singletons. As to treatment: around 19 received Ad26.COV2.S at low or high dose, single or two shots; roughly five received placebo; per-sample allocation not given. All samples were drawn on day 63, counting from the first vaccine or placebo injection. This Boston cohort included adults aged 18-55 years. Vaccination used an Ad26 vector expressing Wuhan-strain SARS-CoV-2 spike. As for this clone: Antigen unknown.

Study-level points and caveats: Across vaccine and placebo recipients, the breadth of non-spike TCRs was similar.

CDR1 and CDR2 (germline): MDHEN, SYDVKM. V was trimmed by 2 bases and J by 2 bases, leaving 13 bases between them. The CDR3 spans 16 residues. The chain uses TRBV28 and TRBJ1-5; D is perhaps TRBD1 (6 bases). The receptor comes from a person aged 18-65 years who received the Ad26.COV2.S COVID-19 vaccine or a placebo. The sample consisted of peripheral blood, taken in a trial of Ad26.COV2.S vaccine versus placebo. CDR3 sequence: CASSLGGAGGNQPQHF. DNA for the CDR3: TGTGCCAGCAGTTTAGGGGGGGCCGGTGGCAATCAGCCCCAGCATTTT.